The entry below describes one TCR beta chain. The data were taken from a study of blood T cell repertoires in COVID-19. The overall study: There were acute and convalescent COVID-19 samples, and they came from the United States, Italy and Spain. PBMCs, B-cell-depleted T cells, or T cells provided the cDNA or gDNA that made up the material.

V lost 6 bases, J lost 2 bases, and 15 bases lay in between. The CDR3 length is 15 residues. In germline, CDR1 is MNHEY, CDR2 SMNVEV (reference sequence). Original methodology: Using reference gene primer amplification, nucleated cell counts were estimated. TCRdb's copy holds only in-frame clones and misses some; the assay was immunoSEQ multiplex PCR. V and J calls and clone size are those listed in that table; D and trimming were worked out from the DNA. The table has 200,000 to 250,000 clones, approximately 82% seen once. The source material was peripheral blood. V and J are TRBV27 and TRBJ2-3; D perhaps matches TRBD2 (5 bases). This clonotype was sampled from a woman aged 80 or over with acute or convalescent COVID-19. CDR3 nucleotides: TGTGCCAGCAGCCCACTAGGACCTTCCACAGATACGCAGTATTTT. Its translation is CASSPLGPSTDTQYF.